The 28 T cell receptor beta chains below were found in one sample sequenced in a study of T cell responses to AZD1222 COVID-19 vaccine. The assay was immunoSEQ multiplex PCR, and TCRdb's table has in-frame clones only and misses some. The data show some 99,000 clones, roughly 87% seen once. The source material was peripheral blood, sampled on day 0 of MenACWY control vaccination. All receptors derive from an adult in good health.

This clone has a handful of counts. The CDR3 DNA is TGTGCCAGCAGCCAGACCGGGACGGGCGGCTGGGGGCAGTACTTC. This sequence encodes CASSQTGTGGWGQYF. The chain joins TRBV3-1 (or the pseudogene TRBV3-2) to TRBJ2-7, with D perhaps assigned TRBD1 or TRBD2 (5 bases each). The V and J ends lost 3 bases and 9 bases respectively, with 21 bases between them. Germline values: CDR1 LGHDT, CDR2 YNNKEL (reference sequence). The CDR3 is made up of 15 amino acids.

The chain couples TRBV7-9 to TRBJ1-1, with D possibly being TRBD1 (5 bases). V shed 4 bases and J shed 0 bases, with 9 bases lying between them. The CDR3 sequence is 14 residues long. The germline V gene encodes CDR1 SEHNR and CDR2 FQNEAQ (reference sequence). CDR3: CASSWDGMNTEAFF. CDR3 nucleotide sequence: TGTGCCAGCAGCTGGGACGGAATGAACACTGAAGCTTTCTTT.

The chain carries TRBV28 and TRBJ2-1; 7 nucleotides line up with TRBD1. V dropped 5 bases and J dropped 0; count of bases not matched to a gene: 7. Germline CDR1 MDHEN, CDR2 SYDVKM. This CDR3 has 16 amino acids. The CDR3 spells CASSRAGGNSYNEQFF. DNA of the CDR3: TGTGCCAGCAGTAGGGCAGGGGGTAACTCCTACAATGAGCAGTTCTTC. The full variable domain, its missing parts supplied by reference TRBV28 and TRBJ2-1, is DVKVTQSSRYLVKRTGEKVFLECVQDMDHENMFWYRQDPGLGLRLIYFSYDVKMKEKGDIPEGYSVSREKKERFSLILESASTNQTSMYLCASSRAGGNSYNEQFFGPGTRLTVL.

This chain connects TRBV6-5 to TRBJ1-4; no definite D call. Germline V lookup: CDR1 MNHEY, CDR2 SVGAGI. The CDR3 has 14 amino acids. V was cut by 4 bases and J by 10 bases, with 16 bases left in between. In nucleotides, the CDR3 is TGTGCCAGCAGTTCAAACCCGGAGGCGGGAAAACTGTTTTTT. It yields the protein CASSSNPEAGKLFF.

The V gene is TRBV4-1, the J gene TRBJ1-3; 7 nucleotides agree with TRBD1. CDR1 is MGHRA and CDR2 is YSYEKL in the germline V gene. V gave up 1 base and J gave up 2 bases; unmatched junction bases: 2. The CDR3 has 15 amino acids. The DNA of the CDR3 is TGCGCCAGCAGCCAAGCAGGGGGACCTGGAAACACCATATATTTT. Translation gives CASSQAGGPGNTIYF.

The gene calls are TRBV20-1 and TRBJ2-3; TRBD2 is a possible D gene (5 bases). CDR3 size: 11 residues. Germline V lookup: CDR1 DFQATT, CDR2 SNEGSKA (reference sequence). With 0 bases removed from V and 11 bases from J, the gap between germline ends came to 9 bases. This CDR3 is CSARDLSVQYF. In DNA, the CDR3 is TGCAGTGCTAGAGATCTTAGCGTGCAGTATTTT.

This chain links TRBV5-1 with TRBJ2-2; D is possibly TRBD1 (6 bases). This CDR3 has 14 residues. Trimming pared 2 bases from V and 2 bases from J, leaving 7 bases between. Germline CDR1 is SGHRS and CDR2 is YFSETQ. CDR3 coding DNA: TGCGCCAGCAGCTTACAGGGCAACACCGGGGAGCTGTTTTTT. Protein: CASSLQGNTGELFF.

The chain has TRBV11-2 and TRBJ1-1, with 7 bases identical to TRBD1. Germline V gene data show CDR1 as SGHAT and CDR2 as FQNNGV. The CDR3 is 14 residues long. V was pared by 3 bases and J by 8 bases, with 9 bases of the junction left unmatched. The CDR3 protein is CASSFPDRAWEAFF. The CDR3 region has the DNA TGTGCCAGCAGCTTCCCAGACAGGGCTTGGGAAGCTTTCTTT.

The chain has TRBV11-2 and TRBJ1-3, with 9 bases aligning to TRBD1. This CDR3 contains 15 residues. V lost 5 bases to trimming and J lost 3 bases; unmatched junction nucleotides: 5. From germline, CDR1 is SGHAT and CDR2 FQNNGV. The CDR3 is CASSRTGAGGNTIYF. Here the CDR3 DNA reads TGTGCCAGCAGCCGGACAGGGGCGGGTGGAAACACCATATATTTT.

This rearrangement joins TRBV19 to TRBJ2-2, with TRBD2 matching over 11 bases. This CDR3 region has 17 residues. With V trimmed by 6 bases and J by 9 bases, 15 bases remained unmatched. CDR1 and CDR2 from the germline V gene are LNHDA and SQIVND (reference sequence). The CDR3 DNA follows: TGTGCCAGTAGAAAGACCCTAGCGGGGGGCTCACTCCGGGAGCTGTTTTTT. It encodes CASRKTLAGGSLRELFF.

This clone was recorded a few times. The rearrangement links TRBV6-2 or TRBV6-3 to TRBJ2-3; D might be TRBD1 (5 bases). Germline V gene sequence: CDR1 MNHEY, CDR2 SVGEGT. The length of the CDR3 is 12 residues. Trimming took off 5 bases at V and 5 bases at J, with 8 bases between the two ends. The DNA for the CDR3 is TGTGCCAGCAGTCCGACAGAAGATACGCAGTATTTT. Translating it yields CASSPTEDTQYF.

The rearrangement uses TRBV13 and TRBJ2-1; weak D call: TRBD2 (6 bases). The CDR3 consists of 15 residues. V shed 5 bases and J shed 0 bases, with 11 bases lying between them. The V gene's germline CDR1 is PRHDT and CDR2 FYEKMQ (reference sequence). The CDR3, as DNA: TGTGCCAGCAGCCCGACTAGAAGCTCCTACAATGAGCAGTTCTTC. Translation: CASSPTRSSYNEQFF.

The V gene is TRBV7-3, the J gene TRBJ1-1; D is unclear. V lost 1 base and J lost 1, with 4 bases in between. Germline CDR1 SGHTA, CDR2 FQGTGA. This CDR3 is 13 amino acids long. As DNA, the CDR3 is TGTGCCAGCAGCTTAATGGAGAACACTGAAGCTTTCTTT. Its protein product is CASSLMENTEAFF.

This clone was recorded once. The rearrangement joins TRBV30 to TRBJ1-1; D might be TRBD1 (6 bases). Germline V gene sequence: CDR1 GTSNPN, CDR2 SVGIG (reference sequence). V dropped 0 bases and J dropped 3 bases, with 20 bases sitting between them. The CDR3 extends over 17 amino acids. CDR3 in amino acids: CAWSVWQGISMDTEAFF. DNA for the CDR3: TGTGCCTGGAGTGTATGGCAGGGGATCTCAATGGACACTGAAGCTTTCTTT.

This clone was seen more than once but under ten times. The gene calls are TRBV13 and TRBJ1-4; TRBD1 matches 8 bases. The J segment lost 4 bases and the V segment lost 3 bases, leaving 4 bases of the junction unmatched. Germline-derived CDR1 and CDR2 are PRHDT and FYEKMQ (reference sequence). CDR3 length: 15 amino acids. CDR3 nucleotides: TGTGCCAGCAGCTTCAGACAGGGGCTTAATGAAAAACTGTTTTTT. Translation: CASSFRQGLNEKLFF.

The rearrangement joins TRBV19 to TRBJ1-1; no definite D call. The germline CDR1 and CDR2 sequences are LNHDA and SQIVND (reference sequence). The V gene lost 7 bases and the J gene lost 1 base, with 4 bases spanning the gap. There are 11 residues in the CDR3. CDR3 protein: CASMENTEAFF. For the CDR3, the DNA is TGTGCCAGTATGGAGAACACTGAAGCTTTCTTT.

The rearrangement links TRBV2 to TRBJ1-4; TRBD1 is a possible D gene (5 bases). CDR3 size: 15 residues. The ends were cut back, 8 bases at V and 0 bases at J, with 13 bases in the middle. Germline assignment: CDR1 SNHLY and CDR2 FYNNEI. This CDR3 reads CASETAPATNEKLFF. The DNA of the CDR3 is TGTGCCAGCGAGACAGCACCTGCAACTAATGAAAAACTGTTTTTT.

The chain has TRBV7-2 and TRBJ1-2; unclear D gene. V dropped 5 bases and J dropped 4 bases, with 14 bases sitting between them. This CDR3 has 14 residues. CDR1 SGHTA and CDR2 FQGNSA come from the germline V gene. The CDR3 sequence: CASSRPRVTYGYTF. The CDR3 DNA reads TGTGCCAGCAGCCGTCCACGGGTTACCTATGGCTACACCTTC.

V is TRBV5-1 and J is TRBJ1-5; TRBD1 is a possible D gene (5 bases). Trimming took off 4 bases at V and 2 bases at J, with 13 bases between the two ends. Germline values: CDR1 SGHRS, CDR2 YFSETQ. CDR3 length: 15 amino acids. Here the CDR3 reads CASSRAGLRNQPQHF. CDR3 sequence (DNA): TGCGCCAGCAGCCGGGCGGGGCTGCGCAATCAGCCCCAGCATTTT.

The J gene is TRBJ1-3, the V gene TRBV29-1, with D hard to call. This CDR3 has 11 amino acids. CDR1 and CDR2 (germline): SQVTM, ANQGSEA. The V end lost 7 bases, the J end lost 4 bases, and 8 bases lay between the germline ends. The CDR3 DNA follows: TGCAGCGCCGAAGGGGGAAACACCATATATTTT. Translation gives CSAEGGNTIYF.

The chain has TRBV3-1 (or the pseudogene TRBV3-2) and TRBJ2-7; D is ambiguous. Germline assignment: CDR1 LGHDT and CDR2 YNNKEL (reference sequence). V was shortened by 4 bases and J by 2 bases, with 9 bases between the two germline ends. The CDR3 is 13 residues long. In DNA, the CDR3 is TGTGCCAGCAGCCTTCCCGGAACCTACGAGCAGTACTTC. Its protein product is CASSLPGTYEQYF.

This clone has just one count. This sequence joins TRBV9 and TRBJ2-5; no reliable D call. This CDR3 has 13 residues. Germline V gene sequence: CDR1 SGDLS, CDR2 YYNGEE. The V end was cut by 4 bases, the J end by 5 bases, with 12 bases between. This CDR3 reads CASSFKVGETQYF. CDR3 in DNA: TGTGCCAGCAGCTTTAAAGTGGGGGAGACCCAGTACTTC.

The CDR3 spells CATSDLGRTGAYNEQFF. The CDR3 DNA reads TGTGCCACCAGTGATTTAGGGCGAACTGGGGCCTACAATGAGCAGTTCTTC. The chain uses TRBV24-1 and TRBJ2-1; D uncertain. V lost 1 base to trimming and J lost 2 bases, with 14 bases between them. Germline CDR1 and CDR2: KGHDR and SFDVKD. The CDR3 length is 17 residues.

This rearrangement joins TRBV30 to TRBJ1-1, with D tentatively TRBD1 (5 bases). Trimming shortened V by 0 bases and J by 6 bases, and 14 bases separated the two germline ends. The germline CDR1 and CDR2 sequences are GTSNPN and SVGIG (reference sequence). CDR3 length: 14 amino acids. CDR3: CAWSVLGGEAEAFF. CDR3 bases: TGTGCCTGGAGTGTACTAGGAGGGGAGGCTGAAGCTTTCTTT. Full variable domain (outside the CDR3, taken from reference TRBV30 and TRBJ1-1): SQTIHQWPATLVQPVGSPLSLECTVEGTSNPNLYWYRQAAGRGLQLLFYSVGIGQISSEVPQNLSASRPQDRQFILSSKKLLLSDSGFYLCAWSVLGGEAEAFFGQGTRLTVV.

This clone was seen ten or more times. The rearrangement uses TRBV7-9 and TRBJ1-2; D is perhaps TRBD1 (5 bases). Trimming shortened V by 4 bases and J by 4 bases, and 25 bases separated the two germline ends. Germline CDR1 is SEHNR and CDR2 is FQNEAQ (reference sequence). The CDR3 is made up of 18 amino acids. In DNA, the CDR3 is TGTGCCAGCAGCTGGCGGGGAACTGGGGCGCGGTGGGTCTATGGCTACACCTTC. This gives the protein CASSWRGTGARWVYGYTF.

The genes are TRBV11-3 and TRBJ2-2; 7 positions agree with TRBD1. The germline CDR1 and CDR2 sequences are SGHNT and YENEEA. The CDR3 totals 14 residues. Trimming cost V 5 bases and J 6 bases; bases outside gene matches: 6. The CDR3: CASSPRTGAGELFF. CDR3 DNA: TGTGCCAGCAGCCCACGGACAGGCGCCGGGGAGCTGTTTTTT.

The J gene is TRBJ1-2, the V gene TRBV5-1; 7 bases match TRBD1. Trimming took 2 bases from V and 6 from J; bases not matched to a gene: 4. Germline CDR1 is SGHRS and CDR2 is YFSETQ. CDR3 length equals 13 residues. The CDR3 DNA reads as TGCGCCAGCAGCTTCACAGGGGCGGATGGCTACACCTTC. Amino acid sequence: CASSFTGADGYTF.

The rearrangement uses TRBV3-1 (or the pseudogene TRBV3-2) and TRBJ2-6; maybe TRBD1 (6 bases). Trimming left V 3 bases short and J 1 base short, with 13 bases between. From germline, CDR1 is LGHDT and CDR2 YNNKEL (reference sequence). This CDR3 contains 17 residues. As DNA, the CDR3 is TGTGCCAGCAGCCATAGCCAGGGGTTGTCTGGGGCCAACGTCCTGACTTTC. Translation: CASSHSQGLSGANVLTF.